The 20 T cell receptor beta chains in this list originate from one sample, sequenced in a study of T cells after yellow fever vaccination. Each CDR3 protein gets one entry after TCRdb re-called the 5' RACE reads with MiXCR. Here the sample spans approximately 250,000 distinct CDR3 sequences, roughly 3.5% being singletons. The starting material was PBMCs, obtained 15 days after the yellow fever booster vaccination. These receptors came from a man between 18 and 29 years old who received the YFV17D yellow fever vaccine.

This clonotype was seen many times. The J gene is TRBJ1-5, the V gene TRBV12-3 or TRBV12-4, with D possibly matching TRBD1 (5 bases). The length of the CDR3 is 12 residues. Trimming pared 5 bases from V and 7 bases from J, leaving 9 bases between. The CDR3 DNA reads as TGTGCCAGCAGTCGGGACTGGCAGCCCCAGCATTTT. It translates to CASSRDWQPQHF.

This clonotype appeared many times. This CDR3 reads CASSLNWDRNNEQFF. The CDR3 DNA reads TGTGCCAGCAGTTTAAATTGGGACAGAAACAATGAGCAGTTCTTC. The V gene is TRBV27, the J gene TRBJ2-1; 7 bases align to TRBD1. V gave up 2 bases and J gave up 5 bases; unmatched junction bases: 6. The CDR3 is made up of 15 amino acids. The germline V gene has CDR1 MNHEY and CDR2 SMNVEV (reference sequence).

The sample holds many counts of this clonotype. The rearrangement links TRBV5-1 to TRBJ2-3; TRBD1 is a possible D gene (7 bases). The V end was cut by 4 bases, the J end by 5 bases, with 17 bases between. Germline V gene data show CDR1 as SGHRS and CDR2 as YFSETQ. The CDR3 runs 15 residues. This chain's CDR3 is CASSPTGARGDTQYF. The CDR3 nucleotides read TGCGCCAGCAGCCCTACAGGGGCGCGGGGAGATACGCAGTATTTT.

The sample holds many counts of this clonotype. This chain joins TRBV7-2 and TRBJ2-5, with TRBD2 matching over 11 bases. This CDR3 is built from 15 residues. Germline values: CDR1 SGHTA, CDR2 FQGNSA. Trimming cost V 4 bases and J 4 bases; bases outside gene matches: 5. The DNA for the CDR3 is TGTGCCAGCAGCTCGCGACTAGCGGGGATAGAGACCCAGTACTTC. Protein: CASSSRLAGIETQYF. The entire variable domain, with the rest obtained from reference TRBV7-2 and TRBJ2-5, is as follows: GAGVSQSPSNKVTEKGKDVELRCDPISGHTALYWYRQSLGQGLEFLIYFQGNSAPDKSGLPSDRFSAERTGGSVSTLTIQRTQQEDSAVYLCASSSRLAGIETQYFGPGTRLLVL.

Ten or more counts support this clonotype. This chain links TRBV11-1 with TRBJ2-2, with 10 positions matching TRBD2. The J segment lost 2 bases and the V segment lost 2 bases, leaving 11 bases of the junction unmatched. CDR1 and CDR2 (germline): SGHAT, FQDESV (reference sequence). This CDR3 spans 19 amino acids. The CDR3 loop is CASSLMEGLAGENTGELFF. For the CDR3, the DNA is TGTGCCAGCAGCTTAATGGAGGGGCTAGCGGGGGAAAACACCGGGGAGCTGTTTTTT. Based on the CDR3 plus reference TRBV11-1 and TRBJ2-2, the full variable domain is EAEVAQSPRYKITEKSQAVAFWCDPISGHATLYWYRQILGQGPELLVQFQDESVVDDSQLPKDRFSAERLKGVDSTLKIQPAELGDSAMYLCASSLMEGLAGENTGELFFGEGSRLTVL.

This clonotype was seen many times. This chain connects TRBV7-2 to TRBJ2-2; 12 bases align to TRBD2. CDR1 SGHTA and CDR2 FQGNSA come from the germline V gene. The CDR3 runs 15 residues. The V and J ends lost 8 bases and 7 bases, in that order; junction bases with no gene match: 8. CDR3 amino acids: CASGLGLAGYGELFF. DNA for the CDR3: TGTGCCAGCGGGTTAGGACTAGCGGGGTACGGGGAGCTGTTTTTT.

This chain connects TRBV7-8 to TRBJ2-1; D gene ambiguous. This CDR3 spans 15 amino acids. Looked up from germline, CDR1 is SGHVS and CDR2 is FQNEAQ. V was clipped by 4 bases and J by 4 bases, with 14 bases between them. The CDR3 DNA follows: TGTGCCAGCAGCTCCAGCACCGCCGGGTACAATGAGCAGTTCTTC. It specifies CASSSSTAGYNEQFF.

The J gene is TRBJ2-2, the V gene TRBV7-6; D uncertain. Trimming took off 0 bases at V and 7 bases at J, with 9 bases between the two ends. This CDR3 contains 14 residues. Germline V gene data show CDR1 as SGHVS and CDR2 as FNYEAQ. The CDR3 sequence is CASSLAGPGGELFF. CDR3 DNA: TGTGCCAGCAGCTTAGCAGGCCCGGGCGGGGAGCTGTTTTTT.

This clonotype was counted ten times or more. The chain couples TRBV18 to TRBJ1-5, with a weak D call TRBD1 (6 bases). Germline CDR1 and CDR2: KGHSH and LQKENI. The V end lost 3 bases, the J end lost 2 bases, and 14 bases lay between the germline ends. The CDR3 has 16 amino acids. The CDR3 bases are TGTGCCAGCTCACCCAATCAGGGGTCGGGCAATCAGCCCCAGCATTTT. Amino acid sequence: CASSPNQGSGNQPQHF.

There are many counts of this clonotype. The J gene is TRBJ2-4, the V gene TRBV20-1, with TRBD2 matching over 11 bases. Germline lookup yields CDR1 DFQATT and CDR2 SNEGSKA (reference sequence). J gave up 0 bases and V 6 bases, and 4 bases lay outside the gene matches. The CDR3 has 15 residues. The CDR3 loop reads CSARLAGLAKNIQYF. The DNA of the CDR3 is TGCAGTGCAAGACTAGCGGGGTTAGCCAAAAACATTCAGTACTTC.

In its sample, this clonotype was seen a few times. The J gene is TRBJ2-5, the V gene TRBV7-9; D gene uncertain. This CDR3 comprises 13 residues. Germline V lookup: CDR1 SEHNR, CDR2 FQNEAQ (reference sequence). Deletions cut 3 bases from V and 4 bases from J, with 9 bases between. CDR3 region: CASSLTGPETQYF. For the CDR3, the DNA is TGTGCCAGCAGCTTGACGGGCCCAGAGACCCAGTACTTC.

This clonotype was detected only a few times. This chain uses TRBV18 with TRBJ2-5; no clear D. From germline, CDR1 is KGHSH and CDR2 LQKENI. Trimming pared 3 bases from V and 3 bases from J, leaving 11 bases between. The CDR3 runs 14 residues. CDR3 in DNA: TGTGCCAGCTCACCCTCGACCGGTAAAGAGACCCAGTACTTC. It codes for CASSPSTGKETQYF.

This clonotype has a handful of counts. The chain carries TRBV7-8 and TRBJ1-6; no firm D call. Germline CDR1 SGHVS, CDR2 FQNEAQ. The V gene lost 2 bases and the J gene lost 10 bases, with 18 bases spanning the gap. There are 16 residues in the CDR3. This chain's CDR3 is CASSLPGPSQRSPLHF. The CDR3, as DNA: TGTGCCAGCAGCTTACCTGGGCCTTCACAGAGATCACCCCTCCACTTT.

This rearrangement joins TRBV4-1 to TRBJ1-5, with 11 bases fitting TRBD1. The CDR3 contains 16 residues. The V gene's germline CDR1 is MGHRA and CDR2 YSYEKL. The junction had 7 bases not matched to a gene; V was cut back by 2 bases and J by 7 bases. CDR3 sequence (DNA): TGCGCCAGCAGCCAACCGGGACAGGGGGTTCGGCAGCCCCAGCATTTT. Amino acids: CASSQPGQGVRQPQHF.

In its sample, this clonotype was seen many times. J is TRBJ1-1 and V is TRBV6-5; no reliable D call. This CDR3 is 15 amino acids long. The germline CDR1 and CDR2 sequences are MNHEY and SVGAGI. Trimming shortened V by 0 bases and J by 0 bases, and 8 bases separated the two germline ends. The DNA for the CDR3 is TGTGCCAGCAGTTACTCGGCCCTTTTGAACACTGAAGCTTTCTTT. Protein product: CASSYSALLNTEAFF.

This clonotype was counted many times. This chain uses TRBV6-5 with TRBJ2-3; 8 bases match TRBD2. The CDR3 length is 18 residues. The ends lost 2 bases at V and 2 bases at J; junction bases unmatched: 12. The germline gives CDR1 MNHEY, CDR2 SVGAGI. The CDR3 DNA reads TGTGCCAGCAGTTACACGGGAGCAGCGGGGGTGAACACAGATACGCAGTATTTT. It encodes CASSYTGAAGVNTDTQYF.

This clonotype has at least ten counts. The CDR3 region is CTSSQDSLVNTEAFF. The CDR3 DNA follows: TGCACCAGCAGCCAAGACAGTCTAGTGAACACTGAAGCTTTCTTT. The chain links TRBV1 to TRBJ1-1. TRBV1 corresponds to a pseudogene. This CDR3 has 15 amino acids.

There are many counts of this clonotype. The chain's CDR3 is CASSFRPENEQFF. The CDR3 nucleotides read TGCGCCAGCAGCTTTCGACCGGAAAATGAGCAGTTCTTC. V is TRBV5-1 and J is TRBJ2-1; D gene unclear. The V and J ends lost 2 bases and 7 bases respectively, with 10 bases between them. The length of the CDR3 is 13 residues. Germline loops: CDR1 SGHRS, CDR2 YFSETQ.

This clonotype has a count of ten or more. The rearrangement joins TRBV6-2 or TRBV6-3 to TRBJ2-7; D gene unclear. This CDR3 is built from 12 residues. The germline V gene has CDR1 MNHEY and CDR2 SVGEGT. With 2 bases removed from V and 5 bases from J, the gap between germline ends came to 7 bases. CDR3 sequence reads: CASSYHYHEQYF. CDR3 coding DNA: TGTGCCAGCAGTTACCATTACCACGAGCAGTACTTC.

This clonotype was picked up many times. V and J are TRBV6-1 and TRBJ2-3; D not resolved. The germline V and J ends were trimmed by 2 bases and 3 bases, with 9 bases remaining between them. CDR1 MNHNS and CDR2 SASEGT come from the germline V gene. The CDR3 covers 14 residues. In DNA, the CDR3 is TGTGCCAGCAGTGAAATGGTAGGAACAGATACGCAGTATTTT. Its translation: CASSEMVGTDTQYF.